What follows are 17 T cell receptor beta chains derived from one specimen sequenced in a study of identical twins. In TCRdb, the 5' RACE reads were re-called with MiXCR into one record per CDR3 protein. The table includes roughly 1,500,000 distinct CDR3 sequences, roughly 35% detected once. Sequenced input: cord blood. These receptor sequences come from a newborn girl in good health.

CDR3 sequence (DNA): TGTGCCAGCAGTTACTCGACCGGGACATTAACTGAAGCTTTCTTT. Residues: CASSYSTGTLTEAFF. The chain employs TRBV6-2 or TRBV6-3 and TRBJ1-1, with a tentative D call TRBD1 (6 bases). The CDR3 runs to 15 residues. Germline V lookup: CDR1 MNHEY, CDR2 SVGEGT. Trimming left V 0 bases short and J 5 bases short, with 13 bases between.

This clonotype occurred a few times. This chain uses TRBV6-2 or TRBV6-3 with TRBJ2-3; 9 bases are a match to TRBD2. Germline V lookup: CDR1 MNHEY, CDR2 SVGEGT. Trimming cost V 11 bases and J 6 bases; bases outside gene matches: 12. The CDR3 contains 14 residues. The CDR3 reads CAVSGTSRGDTQYF. Here the CDR3 DNA reads TGTGCCGTTTCCGGGACTAGCCGGGGGGATACGCAGTATTTT.

The chain recombines TRBV3-1 with TRBJ1-4; D is perhaps TRBD1 (6 bases). Deletions cut 2 bases from V and 5 bases from J, with 24 bases between. The CDR3 has 19 amino acids. CDR1 is LGHDT, CDR2 YNNKEL, per germline (reference sequence). CDR3 amino acids: CASSQSPRGQRRKNEKLFF. The CDR3 DNA follows: TGTGCCAGCAGCCAAAGTCCCAGGGGTCAACGTAGGAAAAATGAAAAACTGTTTTTT.

For this clonotype: Its ends do not fully match the called genes, so a read error is possible. V usage is TRBV20-1 and J usage is TRBJ2-2; TRBD1 aligns across 7 bases. The length of the CDR3 is 16 residues. From germline, CDR1 is DFQATT and CDR2 SNEGSKA (reference sequence). This CDR3 reads CSARDDREKNTGEPFF. The CDR3 coding sequence is TGCAGTGCTAGAGATGACAGGGAGAAGAACACCGGGGAGCCGTTTTTT.

In this sample, this clonotype turned up a few times. The chain uses TRBV7-9 and TRBJ1-1; 10 bases are shared with TRBD1. Germline trimming cut 5 bases from V and 6 bases from J; bases unmatched to any gene: 3. The germline V gene has CDR1 SEHNR and CDR2 FQNEAQ (reference sequence). The length of the CDR3 is 13 residues. CDR3 sequence reads: CASSKTGGPEAFF. CDR3 bases: TGTGCCAGCAGCAAGACAGGGGGCCCTGAAGCTTTCTTT.

The genes are TRBV21-1 and TRBJ2-7; TRBD1, the table's D call, lacks a check against the DNA. TRBV21-1 is designated a pseudogene. The length of the CDR3 is 15 residues. The CDR3 here is CASSKNRQCSYEQYF. In DNA, the CDR3 is TGTGCCAGCAGCAAGAATAGACAGTGCTCCTACGAGCAGTACTTC.

The chain uses TRBV12-3 or TRBV12-4 and TRBJ2-1; D is possibly TRBD2 (6 bases). This CDR3 region has 13 residues. V was clipped by 2 bases and J by 6 bases, with 8 bases between them. CDR3 residues: CASSLRRANEQFF. The CDR3 nucleotides are TGTGCCAGCAGTTTACGGAGGGCCAATGAGCAGTTCTTC.

This rearrangement joins TRBV7-9 to TRBJ1-5; 8 bases fit TRBD1. The germline CDR1 and CDR2 sequences are SEHNR and FQNEAQ (reference sequence). This CDR3 has 14 amino acids. V lost 5 bases and J lost 7; bases outside the gene matches: 7. This CDR3 reads CASSQSTGEQPQHF. As DNA, the CDR3 is TGTGCCAGCAGCCAATCGACAGGGGAACAGCCCCAGCATTTT.

This rearrangement joins TRBV12-3 or TRBV12-4 to TRBJ2-1; D gene unclear. Trimming stripped 6 bases from V and 7 bases from J, with 13 bases between. The CDR3 is made up of 13 amino acids. DNA for the CDR3: TGTGCCAGCAGACCCCCTACGCCAAATGAGCAGTTCTTC. It specifies CASRPPTPNEQFF.

The V call is TRBV12-3 or TRBV12-4, the J call TRBJ1-1, with 10 bases identical to TRBD1. Trimming at V came to 4 bases and at J to 0 bases, leaving 8 bases not matched to a gene. The CDR3 covers 17 residues. The CDR3 region is CASSWTGGRVLNTEAFF. The CDR3 bases are TGTGCCAGCAGTTGGACAGGGGGGAGAGTCTTGAACACTGAAGCTTTCTTT.

V and J are TRBV4-2 and TRBJ2-7; D gene unclear. V lost 3 bases, J lost 7 bases, and 10 bases lay in between. Per the germline V gene, CDR1 is LGHNA and CDR2 is YNFKEQ. The CDR3 contains 12 residues. CDR3 sequence: CASSHKYNEQYF. The DNA for the CDR3 is TGTGCCAGCAGCCATAAGTACAATGAGCAGTACTTC.

The CDR3 DNA is TGTGCCAGCAGCCAGGCCCAACTACTCCAAGAGACCCAGTACTTC. Its translation: CASSQAQLLQETQYF. The rearrangement links TRBV3-1 to TRBJ2-5; D unresolved. The CDR3 is made up of 15 amino acids. Looked up from germline, CDR1 is LGHDT and CDR2 is YNNKEL (reference sequence). Trimming pared 3 bases from V and 1 base from J, leaving 12 bases between.

To note about this clonotype: A clone one base away is much larger, so this may be a read error. The chain employs TRBV10-3 and TRBJ1-2, with no clear D. Germline V gives CDR1 ENHRY, CDR2 SYGVKD. CDR3 length equals 13 residues. CDR3 region: CAISGVANYGHTF. The CDR3 bases are TGTGCCATCAGTGGAGTAGCTAACTATGGCCACACCTTC.

The chain has TRBV10-3 and TRBJ1-1; D unclear. The CDR3 spans 14 residues. CDR1 and CDR2 from the germline V gene are ENHRY and SYGVKD. V lost 3 bases and J 4 bases, leaving 12 bases between the germline ends. The CDR3, as DNA: TGTGCCATCAGTGATACGCAGGCGGGCACTGAAGCTTTCTTT. This encodes CAISDTQAGTEAFF.

The chain joins TRBV27 to TRBJ2-3, with 8 bases aligning to TRBD2. The length of the CDR3 is 15 residues. The ends lost 5 bases at V and 8 bases at J; junction bases unmatched: 12. Per germline, CDR1 MNHEY and CDR2 SMNVEV (reference sequence). In DNA, the CDR3 is TGTGCCAGCAGTCTAAGCGGGAGCAGCGCAGGTACGCAGTATTTT. Encoded protein: CASSLSGSSAGTQYF.

This clonotype was recorded only once. The chain combines TRBV27 with TRBJ2-7; TRBD2 matches at 11 bases. Germline assignment: CDR1 MNHEY and CDR2 SMNVEV (reference sequence). The CDR3 contains 16 residues. The V gene end was trimmed by 3 bases and the J gene end by 4 bases; junction bases not matched to a gene: 8. The DNA for the CDR3 is TGTGCCAGCAGTTTCGGAACTAGCGGGAGAAGGTACGAGCAGTACTTC. Translated: CASSFGTSGRRYEQYF.

This clonotype has more than one count but fewer than ten. This chain connects TRBV10-3 to TRBJ2-3; D may be TRBD1 or TRBD2 (5 bases each). The CDR3 covers 15 residues. In germline, CDR1 is ENHRY, CDR2 SYGVKD. Trimming took off 4 bases at V and 4 bases at J, with 15 bases between the two ends. As DNA, the CDR3 is TGTGCCATCAGTGGGGGCCCCGGGCGGGCAGATACGCAGTATTTT. Its protein product is CAISGGPGRADTQYF.